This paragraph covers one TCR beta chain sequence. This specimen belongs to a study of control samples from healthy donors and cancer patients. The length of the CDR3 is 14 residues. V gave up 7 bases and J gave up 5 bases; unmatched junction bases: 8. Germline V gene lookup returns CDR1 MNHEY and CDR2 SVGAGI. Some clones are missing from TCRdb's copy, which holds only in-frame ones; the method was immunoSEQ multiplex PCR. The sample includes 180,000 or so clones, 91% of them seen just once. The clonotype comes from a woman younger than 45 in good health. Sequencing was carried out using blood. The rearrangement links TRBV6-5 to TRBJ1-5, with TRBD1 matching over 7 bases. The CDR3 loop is CASNPGQSYQPQHF. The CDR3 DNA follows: TGTGCCAGCAACCCGGGACAGTCTTATCAGCCCCAGCATTTT.